This T cell receptor (delta chain) was captured by sequencing in a study of gamma delta lymphoproliferative disorders and STAT genes. TCRdb reanalysed the multiplex PCR reads with CATT. The data hold about 1,200 delta-chain clones, with more than 1.4% observed a single time. The CDR3 is 16 amino acids long, termini counted. PBMCs from patients and controls supplied the genomic DNA for sequencing. To note about this clone: The DNA is left out, because the CDR3 cannot be placed on it with certainty; the CDR3 is given as TCRdb lists it.

The sequence was obtained from a human donor in good health. Sequencing was done on a sample of blood. The J gene call is TRDJ1, but no V gene call exists; the table calls TRDD3, which could not be checked here. CDR3 sequence: CACDPLWAHGADKLIF.